This T cell receptor (beta chain) is from a study of control samples from healthy donors and cancer patients (TCRdb year 2020). The CDR3 contains 14 residues, cysteine and phenylalanine counted. The DNA shown is the 42-base CDR3, in frame from base 1. At the junction V is shortened by 3 bases and J by 5 bases, with 13 bases in between. For CDR1 and CDR2, the germline V gene (reference sequence) lists WNHNN and SYGVQD. A few counts support this clone. Its antigen remains unidentified. The input lacks base qualities; no much larger clone sits a single base away. Library preparation used the immunoSEQ multiplex PCR assay. Imported from immuneACCESS, the table was reduced by TCRdb to in-frame sequences with V and J called. These copies leave out some clones; in studies compared against another copy, an unresolved V gene accounts for under half, and the cause of the remainder is not known. The sample profile shows 99,000 or so clones; roughly four fifths of them were found once. More than 1.5% of the sample is held by the ten biggest clonotypes.

The rearranged segments are TRBV10-1 and TRBJ1-1; the D gene cannot be resolved reliably. The source material was blood. The clonotype comes from a man in his fifties or sixties in good health. In nucleotides, the sequence is TGCGCCAGCAGTGAAAATCCGGGGAGGACTGAAGCTTTCTTT. Its translation reads: CASSENPGRTEAFF.